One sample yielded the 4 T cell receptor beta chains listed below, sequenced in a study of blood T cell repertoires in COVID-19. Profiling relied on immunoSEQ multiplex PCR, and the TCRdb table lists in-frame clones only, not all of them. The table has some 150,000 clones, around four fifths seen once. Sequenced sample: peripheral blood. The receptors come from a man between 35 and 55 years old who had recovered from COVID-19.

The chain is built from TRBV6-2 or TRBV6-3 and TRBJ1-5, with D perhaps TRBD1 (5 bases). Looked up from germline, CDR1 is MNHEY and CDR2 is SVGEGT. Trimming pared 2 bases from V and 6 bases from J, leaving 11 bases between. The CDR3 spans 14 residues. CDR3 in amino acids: CASSYGGGGQPQHF. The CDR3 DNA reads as TGTGCCAGCAGTTACGGGGGAGGTGGTCAGCCCCAGCATTTT.

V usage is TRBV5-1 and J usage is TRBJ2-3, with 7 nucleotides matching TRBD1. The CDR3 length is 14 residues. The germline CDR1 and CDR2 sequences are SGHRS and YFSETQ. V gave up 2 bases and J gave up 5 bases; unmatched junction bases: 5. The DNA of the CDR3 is TGCGCCAGCAGCTTTGAGGGGGCGGGAGATACGCAGTATTTT. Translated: CASSFEGAGDTQYF.

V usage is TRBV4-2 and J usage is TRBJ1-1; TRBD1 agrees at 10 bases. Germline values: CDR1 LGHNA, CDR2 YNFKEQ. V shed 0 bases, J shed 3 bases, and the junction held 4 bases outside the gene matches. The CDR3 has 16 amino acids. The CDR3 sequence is CASSQDGTGVDTEAFF. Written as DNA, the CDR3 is TGTGCCAGCAGCCAAGATGGGACAGGGGTTGACACTGAAGCTTTCTTT.

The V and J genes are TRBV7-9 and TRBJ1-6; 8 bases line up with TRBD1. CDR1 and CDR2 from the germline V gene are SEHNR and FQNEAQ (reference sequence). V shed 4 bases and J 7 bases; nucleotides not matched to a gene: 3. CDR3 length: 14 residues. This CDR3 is CASSSDRENSPLHF. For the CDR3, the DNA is TGTGCCAGCAGCTCGGACAGGGAAAATTCACCCCTCCACTTT.